These T cell receptor beta chains were read from a single sample in a study of blood T cell repertoires in COVID-19. The assay was immunoSEQ multiplex PCR, and TCRdb's table has in-frame clones only and misses some. In the table there are about 160,000 clones, around 79% of which are singletons. The sequenced material came from peripheral blood. These receptors all stem from a woman aged 55-70 years with COVID-19, enrolled during active disease. The CDR3 runs from the conserved cysteine through the conserved F or W. The D gene is left open where the match is weak. Clone size is shown for a subset of rows, as once, few, many or a class of expanded clone.

j_gene,len,v_gene,d_gene,abundance,CDR3nt,CDR3aa
TRBJ2-5,17,TRBV19,TRBD2,-,TGTGCCAGTAGTATGAGAGGCGGGGGAGCTTCGGGTGAGACCCAGTACTTC,CASSMRGGGASGETQYF
TRBJ1-3,14,TRBV19,-,-,TGTGCCACGGGGCGGGGGAACTCTGGAAACACCATATATTTT,CATGRGNSGNTIYF
TRBJ2-3,16,TRBV27,TRBD2,-,TGTGCCAGCAGTTCCCCTAGCGGACCTAGCACAGATACGCAGTATTTT,CASSSPSGPSTDTQYF
TRBJ1-1,16,TRBV28,TRBD1,-,TGTGCCAGCAGGTCAGCACAGGGGATTGGGATCACTGAAGCTTTCTTT,CASRSAQGIGITEAFF
TRBJ1-1,15,TRBV30,-,-,TGTGCCTGGAGCTCGGGGGGGGCTTCGAACACTGAAGCTTTCTTT,CAWSSGGASNTEAFF
TRBJ1-1,14,TRBV27,-,-,TGTGCCAGCAGTCCCCCGACAGGGAACACTGAAGCTTTCTTT,CASSPPTGNTEAFF
TRBJ2-1,15,TRBV19,TRBD2,-,TGTGCCAGTAGTTCCGCTAGCGGGATCAAAAATGAGCAGTTCTTC,CASSSASGIKNEQFF
TRBJ1-1,13,TRBV30,TRBD1,-,TGTGCCTGGAGGGGACAGGGATACACTGAAGCTTTCTTT,CAWRGQGYTEAFF
TRBJ2-1,10,TRBV28,-,-,TGTGCCAGCAGGGCCAATGAGCAGTTCTTC,CASRANEQFF
TRBJ2-2,18,TRBV9,-,-,TGTGCCAGCAGCGTAGTGTCCCTCGACAGTTTCAACACCGGGGAGCTGTTTTTT,CASSVVSLDSFNTGELFF
TRBJ1-6,14,TRBV6-6,-,-,TGTGCCATCTCGATCGGCTCCTATAATTCACCCCTCCACTTT,CAISIGSYNSPLHF
TRBJ1-2,14,TRBV2,TRBD1,-,TGTGCCAGCAGGGACAGGGGGCAACACTATGGCTACACCTTC,CASRDRGQHYGYTF
TRBJ1-1,12,TRBV2,-,once,TGTGCCAGCTATCGAGGGGGCACTGAAGCTTTCTTT,CASYRGGTEAFF
TRBJ2-3,15,TRBV6-1,TRBD2,-,TGTGCCAGCAGTGAAGAGGCGGGGGGCCCAGATACGCAGTATTTT,CASSEEAGGPDTQYF
TRBJ2-1,18,TRBV14,-,-,TGTGCCAGCAGCCTAATAGGCTTCGGAGCGACGTCCTACAATGAGCAGTTCTTC,CASSLIGFGATSYNEQFF
TRBJ2-1,14,TRBV4-3,TRBD2,-,TGCGCCAGCAGCCAAAGGACTAGCGGATATGAGCAGTTCTTC,CASSQRTSGYEQFF
TRBJ2-5,16,TRBV5-5,-,-,TGTGCCAGCAGCTTTTTGGGGAGCGGGCAACAAGAGACCCAGTACTTC,CASSFLGSGQQETQYF
TRBJ1-5,18,TRBV14,-,many,TGTGCCAGCAGCCAAGAGGTGAACAGGATAGGGCCCAATCAGCCCCAGCATTTT,CASSQEVNRIGPNQPQHF
TRBJ2-1,16,TRBV7-2,TRBD2,-,TGTGCCAGCGAGTTGAGAGGGACTAGCTGGATCAATGAGCAGTTCTTC,CASELRGTSWINEQFF
TRBJ2-2,15,TRBV7-3,-,-,TGTGCCAGCAGCCGACAGGGAGGCAGCACCGGGGAGCTGTTTTTT,CASSRQGGSTGELFF
TRBJ2-7,13,TRBV5-1,-,-,TGCGCCAGCAGCTTGACAGCTTCCTACGAGCAGTACTTC,CASSLTASYEQYF
TRBJ2-3,11,TRBV25-1,-,-,TGTGCCAGCAGGTCATCAGATACGCAGTATTTT,CASRSSDTQYF
TRBJ2-7,14,TRBV18,TRBD2,-,TGTGCCAGCTCACCCGGGACTAGCGTGGTTGAGCAGTACTTC,CASSPGTSVVEQYF
TRBJ1-5,10,TRBV23-1,-,-,TGCGCCAGCACGAATCAGCCCCAGCATTTT,CASTNQPQHF
TRBJ1-6,14,TRBV5-6,-,-,TGTGCCAGCAGCTTGTTACAGGGTCTTTCACCCCTCCACTTT,CASSLLQGLSPLHF
TRBJ1-1,14,TRBV19,-,-,TGTGCCAGTAGTATAAGGGGGACGTGGGCTGAAGCTTTCTTT,CASSIRGTWAEAFF
TRBJ2-7,15,TRBV9,TRBD2,-,TGTGCCAGCAGCACCGGGACTAGCGGGAGGCGAGAGCAGTACTTC,CASSTGTSGRREQYF
TRBJ2-7,16,TRBV4-2,TRBD1,-,TGTGCCAGCAGCCAATTACAGGGGGCGGCAAACTACGAGCAGTACTTC,CASSQLQGAANYEQYF
TRBJ2-4,15,TRBV4-3,TRBD1,-,TGCGCCAGCAGCCATACAGGGGATGCCAAAAACATTCAGTACTTC,CASSHTGDAKNIQYF
TRBJ2-1,16,TRBV5-8,-,-,TGTGCCAGCAGCAACCTTGGGGGGGCTATAAACAATGAGCAGTTCTTC,CASSNLGGAINNEQFF
TRBJ2-7,13,TRBV29-1,-,-,TGCAGCGTTGAAGATTTACAGGGTGGTGAGCAGTACTTC,CSVEDLQGGEQYF
TRBJ2-3,14,TRBV5-4,-,-,TGTGCCAGCAGCTTGGCCGGGTCCCCAGATACGCAGTATTTT,CASSLAGSPDTQYF
TRBJ2-1,15,TRBV27,TRBD2,-,TGTGCCAGCAGGCCCGGGGAGGGTTCCTACAATGAGCAGTTCTTC,CASRPGEGSYNEQFF
TRBJ2-3,16,TRBV5-1,TRBD1,-,TGCGCCAGCAGCAGCCCCGACAGGGGGGGCACAGATACGCAGTATTTT,CASSSPDRGGTDTQYF
TRBJ2-4,18,TRBV19,-,-,TGTGCCAGTAGTATAGACAGGGGAGGGGATACGGCCAAAAACATTCAGTACTTC,CASSIDRGGDTAKNIQYF
TRBJ1-2,16,TRBV25-1,-,-,TGTGCCAGCAGTGAATTAGGTGAGCGAGGGAGTAATGGCTACACCTTC,CASSELGERGSNGYTF
TRBJ2-7,13,TRBV5-4,-,-,TGTGCCAGCAGCTCCCCGGTGGTTTACGAGCAGTACTTC,CASSSPVVYEQYF
TRBJ2-4,15,TRBV18,-,-,TGTGCCAGCTCACCCAATCAGGGGTCCAAAAACATTCAGTACTTC,CASSPNQGSKNIQYF
TRBJ2-2,18,TRBV6-6,TRBD2,-,TGTGCCAGCAGTCCCCATTCGGGAGGAGGAGGAGGGGCCGGGGAGCTGTTTTTT,CASSPHSGGGGGAGELFF
TRBJ2-5,15,TRBV3-1/TRBV3-2,TRBD2,-,TGTGCCAGCAGCCCCGGGAGGGGGGTCTCAGAGACCCAGTACTTC,CASSPGRGVSETQYF
TRBJ2-6,17,TRBV5-6,-,-,TGTGCCAGCAGCTTGGCAGCGAAACTCTCTGGGGCCAACGTCCTGACTTTC,CASSLAAKLSGANVLTF